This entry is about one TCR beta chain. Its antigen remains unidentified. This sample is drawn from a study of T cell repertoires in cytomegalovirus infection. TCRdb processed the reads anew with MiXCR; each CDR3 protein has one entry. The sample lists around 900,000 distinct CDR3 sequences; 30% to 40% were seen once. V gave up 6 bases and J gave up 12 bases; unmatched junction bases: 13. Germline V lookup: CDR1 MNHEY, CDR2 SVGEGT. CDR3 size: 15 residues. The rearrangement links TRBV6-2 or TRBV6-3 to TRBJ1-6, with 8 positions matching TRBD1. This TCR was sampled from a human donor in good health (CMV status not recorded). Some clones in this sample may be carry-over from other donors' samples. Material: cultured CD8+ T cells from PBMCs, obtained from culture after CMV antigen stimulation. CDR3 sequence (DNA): TGTGCCAGCAGCGCAGGGGGCTTCGTAGGTTTACCCCTCCACTTT. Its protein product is CASSAGGFVGLPLHF.